This T cell receptor (beta chain) was recorded in a study of beta chain features in type 1 diabetes. The study, taken as a whole, reports: People with Type 1 diabetes carried modestly yet significantly shorter TCRB CDR3s in all four CD4+ subsets.

Each sorted fraction was over 95% pure. This clone has more than one count but fewer than ten. Its cognate antigen is unknown. Reverse transcribing all isolated RNA meant expressed TCRB transcripts were sequenced. Sequencing was performed with immunoSEQ multiplex PCR; in TCRdb, only in-frame clones are kept and a portion is missing. This table holds about 650,000 clones, about an eighth found once. The clonotype was recovered from a man younger than 45 with type 1 diabetes. Sequencing was carried out using naive CD4+ T cells from blood.

CDR3 protein: CASSQPGLAGGKSQFF. The CDR3, as DNA: TGTGCCAGCAGTCAACCGGGACTAGCGGGGGGCAAGTCTCAGTTCTTC. The chain couples TRBV25-1 to TRBJ2-1, with 15 bases fitting TRBD2. This CDR3 is built from 16 residues. Germline CDR1 is MGHDK and CDR2 is SYGVNS. J gave up 13 bases and V 5 bases, and 12 bases lay outside the gene matches. Based on the CDR3 plus reference TRBV25-1 and TRBJ2-1, the full variable domain is EADIYQTPRYLVIGTGKKITLECSQTMGHDKMYWYQQDPGMELHLIHYSYGVNSTEKGDLSSESTVSRIRTEHFPLTLESARPSHTSQYLCASSQPGLAGGKSQFFGPGTRLTVL.